A single sample gave rise to the 12 T cell receptor beta chains below, sequenced in a study of blood T cell repertoires in COVID-19. Clones were sequenced by immunoSEQ multiplex PCR, and TCRdb holds only the in-frame ones, with some missing. This table has tens of thousands of clones, around 88% appearing once. Material for sequencing was peripheral blood. These receptors were obtained from a woman over 75 with acute or convalescent COVID-19.

This clone was seen just once. The chain combines TRBV7-8 with TRBJ2-5; D is perhaps TRBD2 (5 bases). The germline gives CDR1 SGHVS, CDR2 FQNEAQ. Between the trimmed V and J ends, which lost 6 bases and 5 bases, there was a span of 22 bases. The CDR3 has 16 amino acids. CDR3 DNA: TGTGCCAGCAGGCTTAAACCCTCGGGGTTTGGGGAGACCCAGTACTTC. It codes for CASRLKPSGFGETQYF.

This clone was seen a few times. This chain connects TRBV19 to TRBJ1-2; 8 positions agree with TRBD1. V dropped 2 bases and J dropped 0; count of bases not matched to a gene: 5. The CDR3 covers 16 residues. Germline V gives CDR1 LNHDA, CDR2 SQIVND (reference sequence). The CDR3 region has the DNA TGTGCCAGTAGTATACCCGGGGACAGGTCTAACTATGGCTACACCTTC. Its translation is CASSIPGDRSNYGYTF.

The genes are TRBV5-6 and TRBJ1-5, with a tentative D call TRBD1 (5 bases). The germline V and J ends were trimmed by 1 base and 1 base, with 15 bases remaining between them. CDR1 is SGHDT, CDR2 YYEEEE, per germline. CDR3 length: 17 residues. The CDR3 nucleotides read TGTGCCAGCAGCTTGAGGAGGACCGGGGGAAGCAATCAGCCCCAGCATTTT. This gives the protein CASSLRRTGGSNQPQHF.

The chain uses TRBV5-1 and TRBJ2-1, with D perhaps TRBD1 (6 bases). This CDR3 is built from 11 residues. In germline, CDR1 is SGHRS, CDR2 YFSETQ. V was trimmed by 4 bases and J by 8 bases, leaving 7 bases between them. CDR3 in DNA: TGCGCCAGCAGCCAGGGGTATGAGCAGTTCTTC. Translated: CASSQGYEQFF.

This chain uses TRBV2 with TRBJ2-5; 7 bases match TRBD1. The germline CDR1 and CDR2 sequences are SNHLY and FYNNEI. V lost 7 bases, J lost 3 bases, and 5 bases stayed unmatched. The CDR3 has 13 amino acids. This CDR3 reads CASNLDREETQYF. The DNA of the CDR3 is TGTGCCAGCAACCTAGACAGGGAAGAGACCCAGTACTTC.

This chain links TRBV7-6 with TRBJ1-5; 8 nucleotides line up with TRBD1. V shed 2 bases, J shed 7 bases, and the junction held 7 bases outside the gene matches. Germline CDR1 and CDR2: SGHVS and FNYEAQ. The CDR3 extends over 15 amino acids. CDR3 region: CASSLLPGGDQPQHF. CDR3 sequence (DNA): TGTGCCAGCAGCTTACTCCCAGGGGGCGACCAGCCCCAGCATTTT.

The chain combines TRBV7-6 with TRBJ2-3; D remains unclear. This CDR3 contains 15 residues. V was shortened by 4 bases and J by 0 bases, with 11 bases between the two germline ends. Germline CDR1 is SGHVS and CDR2 is FNYEAQ. The DNA of the CDR3 is TGTGCCAGCAGCTCCCGGCGAGGTAGCACAGATACGCAGTATTTT. Translated, it gives CASSSRRGSTDTQYF. Using reference TRBV7-6 and TRBJ2-3 for the parts outside the CDR3, the full variable domain is GAGVSQSPRYKVTKRGQDVALRCDPISGHVSLYWYRQALGQGPEFLTYFNYEAQQDKSGLPNDRFSAERPEGSISTLTIQRTEQRDSAMYRCASSSRRGSTDTQYFGPGTRLTVL.

DNA for the CDR3: TGTGCCAGCAGACCCTCGGTCGCCAATGTGCAGCCCCAGCATTTT. It encodes CASRPSVANVQPQHF. The rearrangement uses TRBV6-5 and TRBJ1-5; D is unclear. V lost 6 bases and J 7 bases, leaving 19 bases between the germline ends. This CDR3 region has 15 residues. The germline V gene has CDR1 MNHEY and CDR2 SVGAGI.

This rearrangement joins TRBV19 to TRBJ1-6; 7 nucleotides agree with TRBD1. The length of the CDR3 is 15 residues. Germline V lookup: CDR1 LNHDA, CDR2 SQIVND (reference sequence). V was pared by 1 base and J by 7 bases, with 4 bases of the junction left unmatched. CDR3 loop: CASSIVGGWNSPLHF. The CDR3 DNA reads TGTGCCAGTAGTATAGTAGGGGGCTGGAATTCACCCCTCCACTTT.

The rearrangement uses TRBV2 and TRBJ1-5; TRBD1 matches at 8 bases. CDR1 SNHLY and CDR2 FYNNEI come from the germline V gene. There are 15 residues in the CDR3. V lost 5 bases, J lost 1 base, and 4 bases stayed unmatched. CDR3 amino acids: CASSMDRVSNQPQHF. The CDR3 DNA is TGTGCCAGCAGTATGGACAGGGTGAGCAATCAGCCCCAGCATTTT. Based on the CDR3 plus reference TRBV2 and TRBJ1-5, the full variable domain is EPEVTQTPSHQVTQMGQEVILRCVPISNHLYFYWYRQILGQKVEFLVSFYNNEISEKSEIFDDQFSVERPDGSNFTLKIRSTKLEDSAMYFCASSMDRVSNQPQHFGDGTRLSIL.

The chain recombines TRBV9 with TRBJ2-7; 12 nucleotides align to TRBD1. This CDR3 comprises 14 residues. Germline values: CDR1 SGDLS, CDR2 YYNGEE. The V segment lost 6 bases and the J segment 12 bases; nucleotides outside the gene matches: 13. The CDR3 is CASTAGTGGSRLYF. The CDR3 DNA follows: TGTGCCAGCACCGCCGGGACAGGGGGCTCTCGGTTGTACTTC. The variable domain in full, with the rest retrieved from reference TRBV9 and TRBJ2-7, is DSGVTQTPKHLITATGQRVTLRCSPRSGDLSVYWYQQSLDQGLQFLIQYYNGEERAKGNILERFSAQQFPDLHSELNLSSLELGDSALYFCASTAGTGGSRLYFGPGTRLTVT.

The V and J genes are TRBV7-8 and TRBJ1-5; D may be TRBD1 (6 bases). The germline V and J ends were trimmed by 4 bases and 1 base, with 14 bases remaining between them. The CDR3 sequence is 16 residues long. Germline CDR1 reads SGHVS; CDR2 reads FQNEAQ. CDR3 protein: CASSSEGGSSNQPQHF. CDR3 in DNA: TGTGCCAGCAGCTCCGAGGGGGGGAGCAGCAATCAGCCCCAGCATTTT.